This T cell receptor beta chain was recovered during a study of CD8 T cells in Susac syndrome. An amount of RNA that ranged from roughly 0.45 to 1 ug was reverse transcribed with random hexamers. TCRdb itself ran the immunoSEQ multiplex PCR reads through MiXCR, one entry per CDR3 protein. The top ten clones hold 0.093% of a sample with 180,000 or so distinct CDR3 sequences, around 96% of them seen once. CDR1 is MNHEY and CDR2 is SVGAGI in the germline V gene. V lost 5 bases and J 0 bases, leaving 8 bases between the germline ends. The CDR3 consists of 13 residues. Sequencing of TCR beta was performed on blood CD8+ T cells and on blood CD4+ T cells. CD8+ and CD4+ T cells were negatively isolated; TEMRA cells were FACS-enriched.

V gene TRBV6-5 combines with J gene TRBJ2-7, with unresolved D. The sequenced sample was CD4+ T cells from PBMCs. This receptor was taken from a human donor with multiple sclerosis. This CDR3 reads CASSHSHSYEQYF. CDR3 DNA sequence: TGTGCCAGCAGTCACAGCCACTCCTACGAGCAGTACTTC.